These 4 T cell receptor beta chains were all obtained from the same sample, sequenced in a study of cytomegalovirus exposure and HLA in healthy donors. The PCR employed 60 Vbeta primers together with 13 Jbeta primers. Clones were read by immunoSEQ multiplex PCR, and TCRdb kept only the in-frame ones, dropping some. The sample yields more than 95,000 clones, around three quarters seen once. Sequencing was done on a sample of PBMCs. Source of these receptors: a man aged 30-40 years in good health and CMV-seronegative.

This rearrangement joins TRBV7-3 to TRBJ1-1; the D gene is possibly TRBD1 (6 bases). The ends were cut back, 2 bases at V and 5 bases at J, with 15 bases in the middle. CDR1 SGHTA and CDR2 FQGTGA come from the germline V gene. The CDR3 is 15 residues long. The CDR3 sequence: CASSLSGGRGTEAFF. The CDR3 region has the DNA TGTGCCAGCAGCTTATCCGGGGGGCGCGGAACTGAAGCTTTCTTT.

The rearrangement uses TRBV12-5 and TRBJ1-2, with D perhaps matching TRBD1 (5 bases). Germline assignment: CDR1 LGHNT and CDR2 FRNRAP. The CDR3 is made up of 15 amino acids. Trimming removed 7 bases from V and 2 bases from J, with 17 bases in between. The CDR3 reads CASALGGSGNYGYTF. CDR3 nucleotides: TGTGCTAGTGCCCTTGGGGGGTCGGGGAACTATGGCTACACCTTC.

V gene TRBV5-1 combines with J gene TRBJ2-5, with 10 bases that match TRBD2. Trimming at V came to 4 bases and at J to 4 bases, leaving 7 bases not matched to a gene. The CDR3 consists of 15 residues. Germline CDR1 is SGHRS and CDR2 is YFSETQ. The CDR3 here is CASSQGLATGETQYF. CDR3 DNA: TGCGCCAGCAGCCAGGGACTAGCGACGGGAGAGACCCAGTACTTC. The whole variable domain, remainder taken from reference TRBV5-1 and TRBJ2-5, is KAGVTQTPRYLIKTRGQQVTLSCSPISGHRSVSWYQQTPGQGLQFLFEYFSETQRNKGNFPGRFSGRQFSNSRSEMNVSTLELGDSALYLCASSQGLATGETQYFGPGTRLLVL.

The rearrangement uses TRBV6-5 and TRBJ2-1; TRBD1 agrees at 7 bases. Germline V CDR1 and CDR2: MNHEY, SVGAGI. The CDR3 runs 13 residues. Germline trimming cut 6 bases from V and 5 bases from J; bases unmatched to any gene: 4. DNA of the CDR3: TGTGCCAGCAGAGACGGGACAGACAATGAGCAGTTCTTC. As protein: CASRDGTDNEQFF.